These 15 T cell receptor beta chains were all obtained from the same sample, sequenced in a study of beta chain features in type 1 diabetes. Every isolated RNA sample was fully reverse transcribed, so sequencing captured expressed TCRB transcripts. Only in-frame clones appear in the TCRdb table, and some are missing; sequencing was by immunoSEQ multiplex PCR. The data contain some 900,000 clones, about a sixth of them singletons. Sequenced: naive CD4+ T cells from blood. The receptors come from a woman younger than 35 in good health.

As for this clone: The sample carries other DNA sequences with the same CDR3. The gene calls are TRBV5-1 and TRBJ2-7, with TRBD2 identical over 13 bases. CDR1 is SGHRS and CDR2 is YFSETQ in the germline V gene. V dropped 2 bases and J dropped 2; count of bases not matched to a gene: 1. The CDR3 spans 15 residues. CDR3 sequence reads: CASSLLAGGPYEQYF. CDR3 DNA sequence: TGCGCCAGCAGCTTACTAGCGGGAGGGCCCTACGAGCAGTACTTC.

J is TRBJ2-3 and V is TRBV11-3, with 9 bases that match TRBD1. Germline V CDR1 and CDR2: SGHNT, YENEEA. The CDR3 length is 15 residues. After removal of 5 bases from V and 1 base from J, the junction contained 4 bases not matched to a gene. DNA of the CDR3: TGTGCCAGCAGCCACCGGACAGGGGGCACAGATACGCAGTATTTT. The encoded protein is CASSHRTGGTDTQYF.

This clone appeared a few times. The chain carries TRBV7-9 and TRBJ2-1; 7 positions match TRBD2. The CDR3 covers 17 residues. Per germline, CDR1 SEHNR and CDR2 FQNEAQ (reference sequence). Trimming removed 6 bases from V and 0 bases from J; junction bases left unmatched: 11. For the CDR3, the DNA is TGTGCCAGCAGGGATAATGCGGGAGTCATCTCCTACAATGAGCAGTTCTTC. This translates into CASRDNAGVISYNEQFF.

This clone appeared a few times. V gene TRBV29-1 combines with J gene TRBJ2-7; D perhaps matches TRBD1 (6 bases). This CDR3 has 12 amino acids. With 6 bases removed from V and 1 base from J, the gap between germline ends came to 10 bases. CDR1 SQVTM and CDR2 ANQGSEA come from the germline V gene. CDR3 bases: TGCAGCGTCCCAGGGGCGTCCTACGAGCAGTACTTC. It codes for CSVPGASYEQYF.

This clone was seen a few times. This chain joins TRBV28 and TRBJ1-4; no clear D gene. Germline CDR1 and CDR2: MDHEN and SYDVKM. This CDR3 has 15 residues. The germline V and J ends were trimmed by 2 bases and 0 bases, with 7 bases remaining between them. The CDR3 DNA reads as TGTGCCAGCAGTTTACACACATCAACTAATGAAAAACTGTTTTTT. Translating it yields CASSLHTSTNEKLFF.

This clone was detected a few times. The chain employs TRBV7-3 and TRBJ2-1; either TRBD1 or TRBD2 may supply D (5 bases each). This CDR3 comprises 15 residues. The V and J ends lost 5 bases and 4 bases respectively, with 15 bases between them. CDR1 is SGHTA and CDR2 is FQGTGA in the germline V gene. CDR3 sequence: CASSPSGGGYNEQFF. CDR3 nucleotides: TGTGCCAGCAGCCCCAGCGGTGGGGGATACAATGAGCAGTTCTTC.

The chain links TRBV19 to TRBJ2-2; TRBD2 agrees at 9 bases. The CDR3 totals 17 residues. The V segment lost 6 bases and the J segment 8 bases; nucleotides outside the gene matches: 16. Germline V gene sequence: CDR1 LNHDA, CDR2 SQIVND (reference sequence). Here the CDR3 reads CASSPRAGLAGRGELFF. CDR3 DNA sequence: TGTGCCAGTAGCCCCCGGGCGGGGCTAGCGGGGAGAGGGGAGCTGTTTTTT.

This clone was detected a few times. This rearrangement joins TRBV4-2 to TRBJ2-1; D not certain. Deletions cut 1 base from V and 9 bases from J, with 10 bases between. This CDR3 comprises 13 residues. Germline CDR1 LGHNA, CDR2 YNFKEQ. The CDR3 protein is CASSQAIGLEQFF. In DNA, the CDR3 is TGTGCCAGCAGCCAAGCAATCGGGCTTGAGCAGTTCTTC.

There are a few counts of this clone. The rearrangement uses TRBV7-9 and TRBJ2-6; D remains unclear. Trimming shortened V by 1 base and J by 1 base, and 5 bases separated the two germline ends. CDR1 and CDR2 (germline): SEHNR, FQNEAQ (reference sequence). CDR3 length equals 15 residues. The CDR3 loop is CASSLGVSGANVLTF. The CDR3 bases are TGTGCCAGCAGCTTAGGGGTGTCTGGGGCCAACGTCCTGACTTTC.

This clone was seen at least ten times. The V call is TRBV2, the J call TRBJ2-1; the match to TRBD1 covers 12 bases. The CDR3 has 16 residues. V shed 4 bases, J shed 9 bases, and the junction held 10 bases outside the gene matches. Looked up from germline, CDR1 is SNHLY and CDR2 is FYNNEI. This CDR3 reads CASSARDRGLGSEQFF. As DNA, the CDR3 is TGTGCCAGCAGTGCCAGGGACAGGGGGCTAGGGAGTGAGCAGTTCTTC.

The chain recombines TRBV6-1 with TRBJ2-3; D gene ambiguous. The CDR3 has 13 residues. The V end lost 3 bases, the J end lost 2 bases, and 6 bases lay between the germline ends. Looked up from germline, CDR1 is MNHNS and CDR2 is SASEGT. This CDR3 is CASSEDPTDTQYF. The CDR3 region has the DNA TGTGCCAGCAGTGAGGACCCCACAGATACGCAGTATTTT.

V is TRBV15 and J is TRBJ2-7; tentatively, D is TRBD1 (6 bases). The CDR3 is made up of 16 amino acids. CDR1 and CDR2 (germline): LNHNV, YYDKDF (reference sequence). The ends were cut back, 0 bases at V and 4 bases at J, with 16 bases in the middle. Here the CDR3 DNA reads TGTGCCACCAGCAGAGATCATAGGGGGAGTATTTACGAGCAGTACTTC. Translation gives CATSRDHRGSIYEQYF.

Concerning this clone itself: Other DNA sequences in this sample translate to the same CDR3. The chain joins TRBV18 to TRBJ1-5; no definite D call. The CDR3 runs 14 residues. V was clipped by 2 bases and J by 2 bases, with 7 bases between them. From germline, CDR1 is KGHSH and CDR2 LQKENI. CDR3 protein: CASSPSGGNQPQHF. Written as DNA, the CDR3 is TGTGCCAGCTCACCAAGCGGCGGCAATCAGCCCCAGCATTTT.

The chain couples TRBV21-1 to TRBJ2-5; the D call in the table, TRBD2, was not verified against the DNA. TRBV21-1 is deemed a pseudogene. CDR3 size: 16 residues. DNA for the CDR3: TGTGCCAGCAGCAAAGGTGCGGGACTAGAAAAAGAGACCCAGTACTTC. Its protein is CASSKGAGLEKETQYF.

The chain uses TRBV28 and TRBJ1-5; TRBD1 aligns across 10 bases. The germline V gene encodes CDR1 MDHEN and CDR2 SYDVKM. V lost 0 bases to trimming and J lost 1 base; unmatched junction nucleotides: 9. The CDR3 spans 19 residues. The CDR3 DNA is TGTGCCAGCAGTTTATGGGGACAGGGGACCCACCCAAGCAATCAGCCCCAGCATTTT. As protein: CASSLWGQGTHPSNQPQHF.